The rows below give T cell receptor beta chains drawn from one sample of a study of cytomegalovirus exposure and HLA in healthy donors. The data were produced by immunoSEQ multiplex PCR, yet TCRdb's version contains in-frame clones alone and is incomplete. There are about 60,000 clones in the sample; more than 75% occur only once, and over 5% lies in the top ten. The material sequenced was PBMCs. The source is a male donor in good health and CMV-seronegative. CDR3s include the opening cysteine and the closing phenylalanine or tryptophan. The D gene is left open where the match is weak. Size is stated for part of the rows, as once, few or many counts, or as a class when the clone is expanded.

TRBV7-3,TRBD2,TRBJ2-5,-,TGTGCCAGCAGCGGTACTAGCGGGGGGGCTGGGGAGACCCAGTACTTC,CASSGTSGGAGETQYF
TRBV7-9,-,TRBJ2-7,-,TGTGCCAGCAGCTTACCCAGGGACTCCTACGAGCAGTACTTC,CASSLPRDSYEQYF
TRBV7-2,TRBD1,TRBJ1-3,-,TGTGCCAGCAGCTTAGTCGGACAGGGCAACTCTGGAAACACCATATATTTT,CASSLVGQGNSGNTIYF
TRBV7-8,TRBD1,TRBJ2-1,-,TGTGCCAGCAGCTCGGGACAGGGGTACGATGAGCAGTTCTTC,CASSSGQGYDEQFF
TRBV20-1,TRBD1,TRBJ1-2,-,TGCAGTGCTGTGGACAGGGACGGCTACACCTTC,CSAVDRDGYTF
TRBV25-1,-,TRBJ1-1,few,TGTGCCAGCAGTGAATATACCGAGGGCACTGAAGCTTTCTTT,CASSEYTEGTEAFF
TRBV5-4,TRBD2,TRBJ2-3,-,TGTGCCAGCAGCTTGGAGGCAGGAACTAGCGGGGGGAGGGATACGCAGTATTTT,CASSLEAGTSGGRDTQYF
TRBV18,-,TRBJ2-2,-,TGTGCCAGCTCACCACTACGAACTAGCCCGAACACCGGGGAGCTGTTTTTT,CASSPLRTSPNTGELFF
TRBV9,TRBD2,TRBJ2-1,-,TGTGCCAGCAGCGTAGAGGGGGGACTAGCGGGGGCCAATGAGCAGTTCTTC,CASSVEGGLAGANEQFF
TRBV5-1,-,TRBJ1-5,-,TGCGCCAGCAGCGTGGACAGCTATAGCAATCAGCCCCAGCATTTT,CASSVDSYSNQPQHF
TRBV9,TRBD2,TRBJ2-5,-,TGTGCCAGCAGCTCCGGGACTAGCGGGGGGAGTCGGGCCCAGTACTTC,CASSSGTSGGSRAQYF
TRBV6-4,-,TRBJ2-2,-,TGTGCCAGCAGTGGTGCAGGGGACACCGGGGAGCTGTTTTTT,CASSGAGDTGELFF
TRBV7-2,TRBD2,TRBJ2-1,once,TGTGCCAGCAGCCTTACGCTAGCGGGGGTCCACAATGAGCAGTTCTTC,CASSLTLAGVHNEQFF
TRBV14,TRBD1,TRBJ2-7,-,TGTGCCAGCAGCCCTGTTTATTCCGGGACAGAGACCTACGAGCAGTACTTC,CASSPVYSGTETYEQYF
TRBV27,-,TRBJ2-2,once,TGTGCCAGCAGTTATCCTTCTGGGGGGGGCAACACCGGGGAGCTGTTTTTT,CASSYPSGGGNTGELFF
TRBV7-2,-,TRBJ2-7,-,TGTGCCAGCAGCTTAGTCGAAGGGGTTGCCTACGAGCAGTACTTC,CASSLVEGVAYEQYF
TRBV5-1,-,TRBJ2-2,-,TGCGCCAGCAGCTCGGGACATTTTAACACCGGGGAGCTGTTTTTT,CASSSGHFNTGELFF
TRBV7-3,-,TRBJ1-1,-,TGTGCCAGCAGCAATCAGGGAATTAACACTGAAGCTTTCTTT,CASSNQGINTEAFF
TRBV9,-,TRBJ2-1,once,TGTGCCAGCAGCCCTTGGACATCCGATGAGCAGTTCTTC,CASSPWTSDEQFF
TRBV30,-,TRBJ1-2,-,TGTGCCTCTTCAGGTGCGTTCCAGGCTGGAGGCTACACCTTC,CASSGAFQAGGYTF
TRBV27,-,TRBJ2-6,-,TGTGCCAGCAGCCCCCACGCGCCCTCTGGGGCCAACGTCCTGACTTTC,CASSPHAPSGANVLTF
TRBV2,TRBD1,TRBJ1-2,few,TGTGCCAGCAGTCCGGGGACAGGGGTGGGTGGCTACACCTTC,CASSPGTGVGGYTF
TRBV7-9,-,TRBJ1-1,-,TGTGCCAGCAGCAACATTTTTGAAGCTTTCTTT,CASSNIFEAFF
TRBV2,-,TRBJ1-5,once,TGTGCCAGCAGTGAACGGGGGGCGAGCAATCAGCCCCAGCATTTT,CASSERGASNQPQHF
TRBV2,-,TRBJ1-1,-,TGTGCCAGCAGTGATGGTCAGGGGAGATGGGACACTGAAGCTTTCTTT,CASSDGQGRWDTEAFF
TRBV13,-,TRBJ1-2,-,TGTGCCAGCAGCCGAGGTCCGGAACCTGATGGCTACACCTTC,CASSRGPEPDGYTF
TRBV11-3,TRBD2,TRBJ2-2,-,TGTGCCAGCAGCAGCGGGATTCCGGGCACCGGGGAGCTGTTTTTT,CASSSGIPGTGELFF
TRBV6-1,TRBD1,TRBJ1-3,-,TGTGCCAGCAGTGAAGCAGGGACAGGGGCTGGAAACACCATATATTTT,CASSEAGTGAGNTIYF
TRBV5-1,-,TRBJ2-7,once,TGCGCCAGCAGCTTGGTTAATACAGCCTACGAGCAGTACTTC,CASSLVNTAYEQYF
TRBV9,-,TRBJ2-3,-,TGTGCCAGCAGCGTCGGTGACCGGAGGCAGTATTTT,CASSVGDRRQYF
TRBV7-3,TRBD2,TRBJ2-2,-,TGTGCCAGCAGCGGACTAGCGGGGGGATCGAACACCGGGGAGCTGTTTTTT,CASSGLAGGSNTGELFF
TRBV6-1,TRBD1,TRBJ2-1,-,TGTGCCAGCACAATTGACAGGGTAGGCTACAATGAGCAGTTCTTC,CASTIDRVGYNEQFF
TRBV19,-,TRBJ1-5,-,TGTGCCAGTAGTATAGGGTCAGGCAATCAGCCCCAGCATTTT,CASSIGSGNQPQHF
TRBV9,TRBD1,TRBJ1-6,-,TGTGCCAGCAGCCCATTTTCCCGGGACAGTAATTCACCCCTCCACTTT,CASSPFSRDSNSPLHF
TRBV19,TRBD1,TRBJ1-5,-,TGTGCCAGTAGTCCCGGACAGGTGCGGCAGCCCCAGCATTTT,CASSPGQVRQPQHF
TRBV6-5,-,TRBJ1-1,-,TGTGCCAGCAGCAGGGGCACTGAAGCTTTCTTT,CASSRGTEAFF